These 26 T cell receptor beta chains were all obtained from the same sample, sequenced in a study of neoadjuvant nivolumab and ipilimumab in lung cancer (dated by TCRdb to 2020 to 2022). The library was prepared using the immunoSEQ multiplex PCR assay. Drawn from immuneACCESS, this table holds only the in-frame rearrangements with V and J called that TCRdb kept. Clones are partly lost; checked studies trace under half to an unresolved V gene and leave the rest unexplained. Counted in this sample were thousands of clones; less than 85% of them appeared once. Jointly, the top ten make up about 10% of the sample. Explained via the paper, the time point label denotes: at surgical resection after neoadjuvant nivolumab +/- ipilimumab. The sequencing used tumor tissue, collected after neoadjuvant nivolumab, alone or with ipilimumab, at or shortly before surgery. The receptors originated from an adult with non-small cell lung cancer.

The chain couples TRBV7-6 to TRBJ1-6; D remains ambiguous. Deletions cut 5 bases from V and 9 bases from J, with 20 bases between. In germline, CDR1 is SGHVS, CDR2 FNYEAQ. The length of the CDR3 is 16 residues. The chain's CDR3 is CASSPMAGNEGSPLHF. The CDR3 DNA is TGTGCCAGCAGCCCCATGGCAGGCAACGAAGGTTCACCCCTCCACTTT.

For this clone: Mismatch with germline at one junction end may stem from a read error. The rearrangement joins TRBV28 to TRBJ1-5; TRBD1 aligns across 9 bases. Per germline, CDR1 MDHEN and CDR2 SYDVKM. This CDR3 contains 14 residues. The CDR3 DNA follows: TGTGCCAGCAGCCTCACAGGGGGCAGGCAGCCCAAGCATTTT. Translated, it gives CASSLTGGRQPKHF.

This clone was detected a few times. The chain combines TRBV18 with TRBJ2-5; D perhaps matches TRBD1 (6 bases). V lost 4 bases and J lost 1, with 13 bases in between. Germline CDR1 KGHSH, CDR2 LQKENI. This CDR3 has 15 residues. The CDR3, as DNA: TGTGCCAGCTCACGAGGACAGCTAGCCCAAGAGACCCAGTACTTC. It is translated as CASSRGQLAQETQYF.

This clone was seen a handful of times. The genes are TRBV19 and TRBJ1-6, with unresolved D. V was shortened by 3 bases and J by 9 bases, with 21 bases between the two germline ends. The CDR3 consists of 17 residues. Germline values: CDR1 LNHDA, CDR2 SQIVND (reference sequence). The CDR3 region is CASSIRPGTVKRSPLHF. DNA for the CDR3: TGTGCCAGTAGTATCCGACCGGGCACTGTAAAGCGTTCACCCCTCCACTTT.

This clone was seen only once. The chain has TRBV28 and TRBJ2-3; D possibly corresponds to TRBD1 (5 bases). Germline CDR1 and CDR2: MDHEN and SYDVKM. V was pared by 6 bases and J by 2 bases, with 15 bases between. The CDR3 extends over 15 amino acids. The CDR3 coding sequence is TGTGCCAGCAGCGACAGCACCCTCCTCACAGATACGCAGTATTTT. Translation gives CASSDSTLLTDTQYF.

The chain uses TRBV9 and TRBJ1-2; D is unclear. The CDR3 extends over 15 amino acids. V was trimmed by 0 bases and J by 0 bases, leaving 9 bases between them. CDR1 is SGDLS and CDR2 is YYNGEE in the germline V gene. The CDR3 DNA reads TGTGCCAGCAGCGTAGGTTTGTCTACTAACTATGGCTACACCTTC. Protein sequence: CASSVGLSTNYGYTF.

DNA for the CDR3: TGTGCCAGCAGCGATGGACGGGGTAGCAATCAGCCCCAGCATTTT. Residues: CASSDGRGSNQPQHF. The chain links TRBV11-2 to TRBJ1-5, with D unresolved. The CDR3 runs 15 residues. Trimming left V 5 bases short and J 0 bases short, with 11 bases between. Germline V gene data show CDR1 as SGHAT and CDR2 as FQNNGV.

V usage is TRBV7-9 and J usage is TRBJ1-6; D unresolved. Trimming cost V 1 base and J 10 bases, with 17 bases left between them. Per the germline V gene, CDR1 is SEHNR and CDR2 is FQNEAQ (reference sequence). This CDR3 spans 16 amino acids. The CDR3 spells CASSLGRSGFNSPLHF. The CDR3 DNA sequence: TGTGCCAGCAGCTTAGGGAGGTCCGGGTTTAACTCACCCCTCCACTTT.

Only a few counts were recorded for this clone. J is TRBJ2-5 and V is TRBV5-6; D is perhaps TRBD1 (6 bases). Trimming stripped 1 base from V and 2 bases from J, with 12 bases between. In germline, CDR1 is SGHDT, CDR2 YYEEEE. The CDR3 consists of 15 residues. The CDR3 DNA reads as TGTGCCAGCAGCTTGTTAACAGGGATACAAGAGACCCAGTACTTC. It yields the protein CASSLLTGIQETQYF.

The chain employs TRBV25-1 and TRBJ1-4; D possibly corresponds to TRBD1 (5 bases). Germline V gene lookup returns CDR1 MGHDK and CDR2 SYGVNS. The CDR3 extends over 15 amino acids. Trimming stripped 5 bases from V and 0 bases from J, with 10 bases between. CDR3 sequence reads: CASSRGDSTNEKLFF. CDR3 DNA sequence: TGTGCCAGCAGTCGGGGCGACTCAACTAATGAAAAACTGTTTTTT.

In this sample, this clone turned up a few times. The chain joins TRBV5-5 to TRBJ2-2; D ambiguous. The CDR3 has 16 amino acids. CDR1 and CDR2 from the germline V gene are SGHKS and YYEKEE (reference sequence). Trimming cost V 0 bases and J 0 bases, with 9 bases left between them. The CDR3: CASSLAAHSNTGELFF. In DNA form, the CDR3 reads TGTGCCAGCAGCTTGGCGGCACACTCGAACACCGGGGAGCTGTTTTTT.

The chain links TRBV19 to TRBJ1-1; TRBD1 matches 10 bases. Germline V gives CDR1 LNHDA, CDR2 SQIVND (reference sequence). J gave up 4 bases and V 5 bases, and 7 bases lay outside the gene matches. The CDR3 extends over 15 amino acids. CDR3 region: CASSSGQGRRTEAFF. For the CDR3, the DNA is TGTGCCAGTAGTTCGGGACAGGGGCGGCGCACTGAAGCTTTCTTT.

As DNA, the CDR3 is TGTGCCAGCAGCTTAAGTATTGGGGGGGCCAGCACAGATACGCAGTATTTT. This translates into CASSLSIGGASTDTQYF. The chain is built from TRBV7-9 and TRBJ2-3; tentative D call: TRBD2 (7 bases). This CDR3 region has 17 residues. The germline V gene encodes CDR1 SEHNR and CDR2 FQNEAQ (reference sequence). The ends were cut back, 2 bases at V and 0 bases at J, with 15 bases in the middle. The complete variable domain, with remaining parts taken from reference TRBV7-9 and TRBJ2-3, reads DTGVSQNPRHKITKRGQNVTFRCDPISEHNRLYWYRQTLGQGPEFLTYFQNEAQLEKSRLLSDRFSAERPKGSFSTLEIQRTEQGDSAMYLCASSLSIGGASTDTQYFGPGTRLTVL.

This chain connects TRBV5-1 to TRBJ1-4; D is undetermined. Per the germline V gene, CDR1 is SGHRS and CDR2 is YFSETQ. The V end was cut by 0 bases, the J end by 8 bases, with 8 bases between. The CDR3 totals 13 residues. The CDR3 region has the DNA TGCGCCAGCAGCTTGGGGCATGTGGAAAAACTGTTTTTT. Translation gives CASSLGHVEKLFF.

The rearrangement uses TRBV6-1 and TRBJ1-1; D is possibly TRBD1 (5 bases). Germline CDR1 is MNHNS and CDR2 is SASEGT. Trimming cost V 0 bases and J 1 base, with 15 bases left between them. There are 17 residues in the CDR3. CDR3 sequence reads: CASSEAVPGRGNTEAFF. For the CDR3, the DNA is TGTGCCAGCAGTGAAGCGGTCCCAGGGCGAGGGAACACTGAAGCTTTCTTT.

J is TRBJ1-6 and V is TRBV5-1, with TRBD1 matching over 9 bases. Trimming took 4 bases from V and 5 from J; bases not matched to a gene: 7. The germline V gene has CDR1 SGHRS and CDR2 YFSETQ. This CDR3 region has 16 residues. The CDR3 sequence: CASSISGTGNNSPLHF. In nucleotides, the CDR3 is TGCGCCAGCAGCATATCCGGGACAGGGAATAATTCACCCCTCCACTTT. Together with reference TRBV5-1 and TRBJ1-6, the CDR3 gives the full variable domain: KAGVTQTPRYLIKTRGQQVTLSCSPISGHRSVSWYQQTPGQGLQFLFEYFSETQRNKGNFPGRFSGRQFSNSRSEMNVSTLELGDSALYLCASSISGTGNNSPLHFGNGTRLTVT.

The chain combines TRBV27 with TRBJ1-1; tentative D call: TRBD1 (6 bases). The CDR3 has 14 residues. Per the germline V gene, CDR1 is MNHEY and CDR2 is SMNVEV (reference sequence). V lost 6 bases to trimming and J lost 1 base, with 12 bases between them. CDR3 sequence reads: CASSYRDPNTEAFF. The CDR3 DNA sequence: TGTGCCAGCAGCTACAGGGACCCGAACACTGAAGCTTTCTTT.

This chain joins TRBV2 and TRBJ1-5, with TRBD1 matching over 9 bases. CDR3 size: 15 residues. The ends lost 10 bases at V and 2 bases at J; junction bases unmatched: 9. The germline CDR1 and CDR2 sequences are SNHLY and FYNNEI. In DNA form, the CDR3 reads TGTGCCACCAGGAGGGACAGGGTGGGCAATCAGCCCCAGCATTTT. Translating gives CATRRDRVGNQPQHF.

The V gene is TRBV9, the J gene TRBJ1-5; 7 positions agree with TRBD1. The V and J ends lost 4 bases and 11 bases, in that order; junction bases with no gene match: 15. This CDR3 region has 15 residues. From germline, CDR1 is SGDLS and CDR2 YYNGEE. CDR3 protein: CASSPGQDHLGAQHF. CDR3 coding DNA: TGTGCCAGCAGCCCAGGACAGGACCACCTAGGGGCCCAGCATTTT.

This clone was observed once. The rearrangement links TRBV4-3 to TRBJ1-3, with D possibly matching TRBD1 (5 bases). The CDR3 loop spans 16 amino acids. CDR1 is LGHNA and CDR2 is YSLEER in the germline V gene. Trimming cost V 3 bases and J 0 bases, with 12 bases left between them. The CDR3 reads CASSQTHRSSGNTIYF. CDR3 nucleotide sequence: TGCGCCAGCAGCCAGACCCACAGGAGCTCTGGAAACACCATATATTTT.

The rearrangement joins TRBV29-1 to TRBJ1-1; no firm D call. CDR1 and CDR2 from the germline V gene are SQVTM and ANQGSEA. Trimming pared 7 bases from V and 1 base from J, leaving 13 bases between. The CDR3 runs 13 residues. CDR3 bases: TGCAGCGGGATGAGGGAGGCGAACACTGAAGCTTTCTTT. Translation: CSGMREANTEAFF.

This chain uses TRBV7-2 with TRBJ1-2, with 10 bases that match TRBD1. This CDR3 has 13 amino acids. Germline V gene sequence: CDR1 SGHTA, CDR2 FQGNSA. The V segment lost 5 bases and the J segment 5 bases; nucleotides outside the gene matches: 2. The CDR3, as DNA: TGTGCCAGCAGCGTGGGACAGGGGTATGGCTACACCTTC. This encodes CASSVGQGYGYTF.

In DNA, the CDR3 is TGTGCCAGCACTATTTCTGGGGCCAACGTCCTGACTTTC. Encoded protein: CASTISGANVLTF. The chain couples TRBV6-6 to TRBJ2-6; no clear D gene. The CDR3 runs to 13 residues. Trimming pared 7 bases from V and 1 base from J, leaving 5 bases between. Germline loops: CDR1 MNHNY, CDR2 SVGAGI (reference sequence).

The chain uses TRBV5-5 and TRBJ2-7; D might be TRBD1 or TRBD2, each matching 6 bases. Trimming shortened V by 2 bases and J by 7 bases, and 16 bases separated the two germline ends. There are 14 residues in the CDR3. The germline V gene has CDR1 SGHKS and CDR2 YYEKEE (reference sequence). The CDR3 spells CASSFAGEVREQYF. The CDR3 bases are TGTGCCAGCAGCTTTGCAGGGGAGGTTCGTGAGCAGTACTTC.

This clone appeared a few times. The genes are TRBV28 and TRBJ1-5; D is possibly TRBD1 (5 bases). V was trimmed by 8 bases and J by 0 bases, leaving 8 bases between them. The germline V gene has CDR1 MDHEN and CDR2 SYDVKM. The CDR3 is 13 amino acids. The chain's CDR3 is CASRDYSNQPQHF. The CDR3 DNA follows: TGTGCCAGCCGGGACTATAGCAATCAGCCCCAGCATTTT.

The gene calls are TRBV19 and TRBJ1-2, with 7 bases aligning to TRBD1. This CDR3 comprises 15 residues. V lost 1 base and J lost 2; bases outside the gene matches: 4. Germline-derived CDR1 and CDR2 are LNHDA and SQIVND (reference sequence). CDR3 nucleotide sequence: TGTGCCAGTAGTATAGGAAAGGGGGCGAACTATGGCTACACCTTC. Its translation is CASSIGKGANYGYTF.